This T cell receptor beta chain was captured in a study of cytomegalovirus exposure and HLA in healthy donors. For the study at large: Among 150 million to 200 million T cells, an earlier analysis found around 100 million unique TCR beta sequences. Among the approximately 400 genotyped donors, more than 70% were placed in the Caucasian-associated ancestry cluster.

Trimming removed 4 bases at V and 4 bases at J, with 15 bases between. CDR1 and CDR2 from the germline V gene are SGHRS and YFSETQ. The CDR3 is 15 residues long. Study-level points and caveats: Upon later analysis, TCR association rates were observed to vary by HLA locus, being highest for DRB1 and lowest for HLA-C. For most subjects, TCR beta sequences were reported to predict HLA-A and HLA-B alleles with accuracy.

13 Jbeta primers and 60 Vbeta primers were used for the PCR. The assay was immunoSEQ multiplex PCR, and TCRdb's table has in-frame clones only and misses some. Of about 150,000 clones in the sample, around 82% were seen once. In regard to this clone: The antigen is unknown.

The V call is TRBV5-1, the J call TRBJ1-3; D is perhaps TRBD1 (5 bases). This TCR derives from a woman aged 50 to 65 in good health and CMV-seropositive. The specimen sequenced was PBMCs. Here the CDR3 DNA reads TGCGCCAGCAGCCTGGACATAGCGGGCGGAAACACCATATATTTT. Translation gives CASSLDIAGGNTIYF. The full variable domain, completed using reference TRBV5-1 and TRBJ1-3, is KAGVTQTPRYLIKTRGQQVTLSCSPISGHRSVSWYQQTPGQGLQFLFEYFSETQRNKGNFPGRFSGRQFSNSRSEMNVSTLELGDSALYLCASSLDIAGGNTIYFGEGSWLTVV.